One sample yielded the 17 T cell receptor beta chains listed below, sequenced in a study of human T cells and chemical hapten exposure. As for time point: patch test 1, 2 weeks after DPC sensitization. Treatment reported: therapeutic diphenylcyclopropenone sensitization with weekly scalp DPC. TCRdb recomputed calls from the RACE reads with MiXCR, one row per CDR3 protein. In the table there are 80,000 to 95,000 distinct CDR3 sequences, about 10% of which are singletons. The sample consisted of whole blood, taken in connection with sensitization to the hapten diphenylcyclopropenone (DPC). These receptors originate from a woman between 50 and 59 years old with alopecia areata. Some clones in this sample may be carry-over from other donors' samples.

This chain links TRBV12-3 or TRBV12-4 with TRBJ2-1, with a tentative D call TRBD2 (6 bases). Trimming shortened V by 3 bases and J by 4 bases, and 19 bases separated the two germline ends. The CDR3 is made up of 17 amino acids. CDR3 sequence (DNA): TGTGCCAGCAGTTTCGGGAGTGGGCGGGGTCGATACAATGAGCAGTTCTTC. Encoded protein: CASSFGSGRGRYNEQFF.

This clonotype has more than one count but fewer than ten. As DNA, the CDR3 is TGTGCCAGCTCACCTTCAACCCCCGGGCCTAGCACAGATACGCAGTATTTT. As protein: CASSPSTPGPSTDTQYF. The chain uses TRBV18 and TRBJ2-3; D not resolved. Germline CDR1 KGHSH, CDR2 LQKENI. CDR3 length equals 17 residues. Trimming removed 3 bases at V and 0 bases at J, with 16 bases between.

The V and J genes are TRBV20-1 and TRBJ1-6, with no clear D. The CDR3 is 12 amino acids. Germline assignment: CDR1 DFQATT and CDR2 SNEGSKA (reference sequence). Trimming pared 3 bases from V and 7 bases from J, leaving 7 bases between. CDR3 loop: CSASLGNSPLHF. The CDR3 bases are TGCAGTGCTAGCTTGGGAAATTCACCCCTCCACTTT.

This clonotype was recorded a few times. The gene calls are TRBV7-9 and TRBJ1-5, with unresolved D. Germline values: CDR1 SEHNR, CDR2 FQNEAQ (reference sequence). V gave up 2 bases and J gave up 3 bases, with 5 bases separating them. The CDR3 covers 13 residues. This chain's CDR3 is CASSLMSNQPQHF. For the CDR3, the DNA is TGTGCCAGCAGCTTAATGTCCAATCAGCCCCAGCATTTT.

This clonotype was counted ten times or more. This chain connects TRBV20-1 to TRBJ2-7, with 8 bases aligning to TRBD2. Germline V gives CDR1 DFQATT, CDR2 SNEGSKA (reference sequence). The J segment lost 0 bases and the V segment lost 1 base, leaving 5 bases of the junction unmatched. CDR3 length equals 15 residues. The CDR3 reads CSARVGLAGSYEQYF. DNA of the CDR3: TGCAGTGCTAGAGTGGGTCTAGCGGGCTCCTACGAGCAGTACTTC.

This clonotype occurred many times. The V and J genes are TRBV27 and TRBJ1-6, with 9 positions matching TRBD1. The germline V gene has CDR1 MNHEY and CDR2 SMNVEV (reference sequence). Losses at the gene ends were 3 bases for V and 7 bases for J; bases not matched to a gene: 7. This CDR3 is built from 16 residues. In nucleotides, the CDR3 is TGTGCCAGCAGTTTTACCGCCGGGACAGGGAATTCACCCCTCCACTTT. Amino acid sequence: CASSFTAGTGNSPLHF.

In this sample, this clonotype turned up a few times. The chain uses TRBV7-9 and TRBJ1-2; tentative D call: TRBD1 (6 bases). CDR1 SEHNR and CDR2 FQNEAQ come from the germline V gene (reference sequence). CDR3 length: 17 residues. The V and J ends lost 1 base and 0 bases respectively, with 15 bases between them. CDR3 region: CASSLVGGQSSNYGYTF. CDR3 DNA sequence: TGTGCCAGCAGCTTAGTAGGCGGACAGAGCTCTAACTATGGCTACACCTTC. Complete variable domain (other parts from reference TRBV7-9 and TRBJ1-2): DTGVSQNPRHKITKRGQNVTFRCDPISEHNRLYWYRQTLGQGPEFLTYFQNEAQLEKSRLLSDRFSAERPKGSFSTLEIQRTEQGDSAMYLCASSLVGGQSSNYGYTFGSGTRLTVV.

This clonotype turned up a few times. V and J are TRBV6-5 and TRBJ2-2; 7 bases map to TRBD1. The CDR3 has 15 amino acids. Germline V lookup: CDR1 MNHEY, CDR2 SVGAGI. J gave up 7 bases and V 6 bases, and 11 bases lay outside the gene matches. CDR3: CASSPAGTAFGELFF. CDR3 nucleotides: TGTGCCAGCAGCCCCGCCGGGACAGCATTCGGGGAGCTGTTTTTT.

V is TRBV4-2 and J is TRBJ2-3; D could derive from TRBD1 or TRBD2 (5 bases each). Germline lookup yields CDR1 LGHNA and CDR2 YNFKEQ. The CDR3 sequence is 16 residues long. Trimming pared 1 base from V and 2 bases from J, leaving 13 bases between. CDR3 sequence reads: CASSQVGAAITDTQYF. CDR3 sequence (DNA): TGTGCCAGCAGCCAAGTCGGGGCAGCAATCACAGATACGCAGTATTTT.

This clonotype was seen ten or more times. V gene TRBV12-3 or TRBV12-4 combines with J gene TRBJ2-5, with a possible D match to TRBD1 (5 bases). The CDR3 is made up of 13 amino acids. Trimming stripped 6 bases from V and 2 bases from J, with 10 bases between. This CDR3 reads CASSRQYQETQYF. In DNA, the CDR3 is TGTGCCAGCAGCCGACAGTATCAAGAGACCCAGTACTTC.

The V gene is TRBV12-3 or TRBV12-4, the J gene TRBJ2-3; 10 bases line up with TRBD1. The CDR3 extends over 15 amino acids. Trimming removed 2 bases from V and 4 bases from J; junction bases left unmatched: 3. The CDR3 protein is CASSLRGQGPDTQYF. The CDR3 DNA reads TGTGCCAGCAGTTTAAGGGGACAGGGGCCAGATACGCAGTATTTT.

Turning to this clonotype: A much larger clone differs from this one at a single base, so this may be a read error. This chain connects TRBV29-1 to TRBJ2-4; 8 bases agree with TRBD2. Germline CDR1 is SQVTM and CDR2 is ANQGSEA. This CDR3 has 14 amino acids. The V and J ends lost 8 bases and 6 bases, in that order; junction bases with no gene match: 12. The CDR3 is CSILVAGGGNIQYF. The CDR3 DNA reads as TGCAGCATACTGGTGGCGGGAGGTGGAAACATTCAGTACTTC.

Only a few counts were recorded for this clonotype. CDR3 DNA: TGTGCCAGCAGCCCCCCGAGCGACCCCTACGAGCAGTACTTC. This codes for CASSPPSDPYEQYF. The chain couples TRBV7-2 to TRBJ2-7; D remains ambiguous. The CDR3 covers 14 residues. Trimming left V 5 bases short and J 2 bases short, with 13 bases between. Germline V gives CDR1 SGHTA, CDR2 FQGNSA.

This clonotype was counted only a few times. V and J are TRBV30 and TRBJ1-2, with D maybe TRBD1 (5 bases). The germline V and J ends were trimmed by 4 bases and 4 bases, with 19 bases remaining between them. The CDR3 spans 15 residues. Germline V gene lookup returns CDR1 GTSNPN and CDR2 SVGIG (reference sequence). The CDR3 here is CAWTPGRSGAYGYTF. The CDR3 DNA is TGTGCCTGGACGCCGGGGAGGTCTGGGGCCTATGGCTACACCTTC.

This clonotype was counted many times. The CDR3 reads CASSTSPTGYQETQYF. The CDR3 DNA reads TGTGCCAGCAGTACCTCTCCCACAGGGTACCAAGAGACCCAGTACTTC. The chain couples TRBV12-3 or TRBV12-4 to TRBJ2-5; possible D gene TRBD1, 6 bases. The CDR3 covers 16 residues. V dropped 5 bases and J dropped 0 bases, with 16 bases sitting between them.

The CDR3 nucleotides read TGCAGCGGCGAGAGGGAAGGTTGGGGCTACACCTTC. Translating it yields CSGEREGWGYTF. This chain joins TRBV29-1 and TRBJ1-2; D not certain. Trimming removed 7 bases from V and 8 bases from J, with 17 bases in between. Germline V gene data show CDR1 as SQVTM and CDR2 as ANQGSEA. This CDR3 has 12 residues.

In DNA form, the CDR3 reads TGCGCCAGCAGCTCCGCAGGGGGCCCCAATGAGCAGTTCTTC. This translates into CASSSAGGPNEQFF. V usage is TRBV5-1 and J usage is TRBJ2-1, with 8 bases matching TRBD1. V dropped 3 bases and J dropped 6; count of bases not matched to a gene: 5. Germline V gene lookup returns CDR1 SGHRS and CDR2 YFSETQ. CDR3 size: 14 residues.